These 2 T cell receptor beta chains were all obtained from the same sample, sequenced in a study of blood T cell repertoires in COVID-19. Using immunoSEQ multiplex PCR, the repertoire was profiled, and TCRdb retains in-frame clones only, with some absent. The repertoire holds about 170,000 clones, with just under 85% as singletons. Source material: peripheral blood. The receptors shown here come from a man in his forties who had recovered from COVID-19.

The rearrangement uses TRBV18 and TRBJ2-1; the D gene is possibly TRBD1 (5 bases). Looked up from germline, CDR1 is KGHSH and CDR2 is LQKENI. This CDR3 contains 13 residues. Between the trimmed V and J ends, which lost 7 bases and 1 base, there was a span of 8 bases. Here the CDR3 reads CASCDSSYNEQFF. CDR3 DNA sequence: TGTGCCAGCTGTGACAGTTCCTACAATGAGCAGTTCTTC.

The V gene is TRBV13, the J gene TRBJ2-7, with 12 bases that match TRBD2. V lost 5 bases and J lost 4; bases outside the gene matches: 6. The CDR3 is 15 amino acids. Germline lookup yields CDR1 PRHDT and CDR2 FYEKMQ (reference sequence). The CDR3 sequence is CASSPLAGGPYEQYF. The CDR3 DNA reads TGTGCCAGCAGCCCCCTAGCGGGGGGGCCGTACGAGCAGTACTTC.